This TCR beta chain was recorded in a study of beta chain features in type 1 diabetes. The sequenced template was cDNA made from the entire isolated RNA. Measured with immunoSEQ multiplex PCR; TCRdb has only the in-frame clones, and not every one. The sample gives some 220,000 clones, roughly a tenth of which show up once; 1% to 1.5% is in the top ten. This clone was detected many times. Germline CDR1 reads LGHNA; CDR2 reads YNFKEQ. Trimming removed 0 bases from V and 3 bases from J, with 11 bases in between. This CDR3 is 15 amino acids long. This chain connects TRBV4-2 to TRBJ1-2, with D maybe TRBD1 (5 bases). The sequenced material came from central memory CD4+ T cells from blood. The TCR was taken from a man aged 18-30 years in good health. CDR3 coding DNA: TGTGCCAGCAGCCAAGACTCGGGGGACTACTATGGCTACACCTTC. Its protein is CASSQDSGDYYGYTF.